These 24 T cell receptor beta chains share one sample of origin, sequenced in a study of cytomegalovirus exposure and HLA in healthy donors. PCR primers comprised 60 Vbeta and 13 Jbeta primers. Profiling relied on immunoSEQ multiplex PCR, and the TCRdb table lists in-frame clones only, not all of them. The sample consists of about 200,000 clones, 82% of them appearing once. Sample: PBMCs. The receptors derive from a boy aged 2-15 years in good health and CMV-seronegative.

The chain is built from TRBV7-6 and TRBJ1-3, with TRBD1 matching over 7 bases. Germline CDR1 reads SGHVS; CDR2 reads FNYEAQ. The CDR3 runs to 16 residues. With 1 base clipped from V and 2 bases from J, the junction kept 5 bases outside the gene matches. The CDR3: CASSLEGARPGNTIYF. CDR3 DNA sequence: TGTGCCAGCAGCTTAGAGGGGGCCAGGCCTGGAAACACCATATATTTT.

The J gene is TRBJ2-3, the V gene TRBV11-1; weak D call: TRBD1 (5 bases). V was trimmed by 2 bases and J by 5 bases, leaving 14 bases between them. Germline values: CDR1 SGHAT, CDR2 FQDESV (reference sequence). The CDR3 has 15 amino acids. The CDR3 protein is CASSLNDRRQDTQYF. The DNA of the CDR3 is TGTGCCAGCAGCTTAAACGACAGACGCCAAGATACGCAGTATTTT.

Points on this clone: Other DNA sequences in the same sample also yield this CDR3. The chain joins TRBV7-9 to TRBJ1-1; 7 nucleotides match TRBD1. CDR1 SEHNR and CDR2 FQNEAQ come from the germline V gene (reference sequence). Trimming removed 1 base from V and 1 base from J; junction bases left unmatched: 0. This CDR3 has 14 amino acids. The CDR3 is CASSLGQGNTEAFF. CDR3 nucleotide sequence: TGTGCCAGCAGCTTAGGACAGGGGAACACTGAAGCTTTCTTT.

V usage is TRBV7-2 and J usage is TRBJ1-2; tentative D call: TRBD1 (6 bases). V was pared by 5 bases and J by 2 bases, with 27 bases between. The CDR3 covers 19 residues. The germline V gene encodes CDR1 SGHTA and CDR2 FQGNSA. In DNA form, the CDR3 reads TGTGCCAGCAGCCGACGTTTATACGATACAGGGCGGTGGAACTATGGCTACACCTTC. Residues: CASSRRLYDTGRWNYGYTF.

The chain couples TRBV29-1 to TRBJ2-7; 7 bases agree with TRBD2. Germline loops: CDR1 SQVTM, CDR2 ANQGSEA. After removal of 5 bases from V and 6 bases from J, the junction contained 10 bases not matched to a gene. CDR3 length: 13 amino acids. In DNA form, the CDR3 reads TGCAGCGTTACGGACCCAGCGGGGCGCGAGCAGTACTTC. Translating it yields CSVTDPAGREQYF.

The chain links TRBV6-4 to TRBJ1-1, with 11 bases lining up with TRBD1. The ends lost 5 bases at V and 6 bases at J; junction bases unmatched: 5. This CDR3 is built from 14 residues. Germline V lookup: CDR1 MRHNA, CDR2 SNTAGT. This chain's CDR3 is CASSKGQGVSEAFF. The CDR3 nucleotides are TGTGCCAGCAGTAAGGGACAGGGGGTTTCTGAAGCTTTCTTT.

This clone was observed a handful of times. J is TRBJ1-1 and V is TRBV5-8; a possible D gene is TRBD1 (6 bases). V lost 4 bases, J lost 3 bases, and 10 bases lay in between. This CDR3 spans 13 amino acids. Per germline, CDR1 SGHTS and CDR2 YDEGEE. This chain's CDR3 is CASSATGYTEAFF. The CDR3 DNA reads TGTGCCAGCAGCGCGACAGGCTACACTGAAGCTTTCTTT.

This chain connects TRBV6-1 to TRBJ1-2; D gene uncertain. CDR1 is MNHNS, CDR2 SASEGT, per germline. The CDR3 loop spans 12 amino acids. Trimming took 4 bases from V and 7 from J, leaving 10 bases between them. The CDR3 DNA sequence: TGTGCCAGCAGTGTTTCGGGAATTGGCTACACCTTC. Translation gives CASSVSGIGYTF.

The chain combines TRBV7-2 with TRBJ1-4; D gene ambiguous. The V and J ends lost 2 bases and 4 bases respectively, with 8 bases between them. This CDR3 comprises 14 residues. In germline, CDR1 is SGHTA, CDR2 FQGNSA. CDR3 protein: CASSLNGLNEKLFF. The DNA of the CDR3 is TGTGCCAGCAGCTTAAACGGACTTAATGAAAAACTGTTTTTT.

J is TRBJ1-2 and V is TRBV9; no firm D call. Germline CDR1 is SGDLS and CDR2 is YYNGEE. Trimming shortened V by 0 bases and J by 4 bases, and 13 bases separated the two germline ends. CDR3 size: 15 residues. CDR3 coding DNA: TGTGCCAGCAGCGTAGACGCGACAAAGCCCTATGGCTACACCTTC. Residues: CASSVDATKPYGYTF.

V is TRBV5-1 and J is TRBJ2-5; 9 positions agree with TRBD1. V was clipped by 0 bases and J by 5 bases; unmatched bases: 5. In germline, CDR1 is SGHRS, CDR2 YFSETQ. This CDR3 has 15 amino acids. The CDR3 DNA reads TGCGCCAGCAGCTTGGACAGGGGGCAGTTGGAGACCCAGTACTTC. This gives the protein CASSLDRGQLETQYF.

The chain combines TRBV7-9 with TRBJ1-1, with TRBD1 matching over 12 bases. The CDR3 sequence is 17 residues long. CDR1 SEHNR and CDR2 FQNEAQ come from the germline V gene (reference sequence). Trimming removed 4 bases from V and 1 base from J; junction bases left unmatched: 7. CDR3 DNA: TGTGCCAGCAGCTCGCCGGGACAGGGGGCAAGGAACACTGAAGCTTTCTTT. Translating it yields CASSSPGQGARNTEAFF.

The J gene is TRBJ2-7, the V gene TRBV7-9; TRBD2 matches 9 bases. The CDR3 consists of 15 residues. Germline V CDR1 and CDR2: SEHNR, FQNEAQ (reference sequence). V lost 5 bases and J lost 0; bases outside the gene matches: 5. The CDR3, as DNA: TGTGCCAGCAGCCCATGGACTAGCGACTCCTACGAGCAGTACTTC. This translates into CASSPWTSDSYEQYF.

V gene TRBV2 combines with J gene TRBJ1-1; D gene uncertain. In germline, CDR1 is SNHLY, CDR2 FYNNEI. CDR3 length: 12 amino acids. V lost 3 bases to trimming and J lost 3 bases, with 5 bases between them. The CDR3 sequence is CASSESYTEAFF. The CDR3, as DNA: TGTGCCAGCAGTGAGAGTTACACTGAAGCTTTCTTT.

This sequence joins TRBV7-9 and TRBJ1-4; D may be TRBD1 (5 bases). V was pared by 4 bases and J by 3 bases, with 21 bases between. The CDR3 sequence is 18 residues long. The germline gives CDR1 SEHNR, CDR2 FQNEAQ (reference sequence). CDR3 nucleotides: TGTGCCAGCAGCTACTTATTTCCCGCAGGGAGGGCTAATGAAAAACTGTTTTTT. Its protein is CASSYLFPAGRANEKLFF.

The gene calls are TRBV7-9 and TRBJ2-5, with a weak D call TRBD1 (5 bases). The V and J ends lost 5 bases and 2 bases respectively, with 18 bases between them. CDR1 SEHNR and CDR2 FQNEAQ come from the germline V gene (reference sequence). This CDR3 has 16 amino acids. CDR3 coding DNA: TGTGCCAGCAGCCCCGTACAGACAGTGGTACAAGAGACCCAGTACTTC. It is translated as CASSPVQTVVQETQYF. Together with reference TRBV7-9 and TRBJ2-5, the CDR3 gives the full variable domain: DTGVSQNPRHKITKRGQNVTFRCDPISEHNRLYWYRQTLGQGPEFLTYFQNEAQLEKSRLLSDRFSAERPKGSFSTLEIQRTEQGDSAMYLCASSPVQTVVQETQYFGPGTRLLVL.

The J gene is TRBJ2-2, the V gene TRBV11-3; 7 bases align to TRBD2. V lost 3 bases and J lost 2; bases outside the gene matches: 9. The germline V gene encodes CDR1 SGHNT and CDR2 YENEEA. CDR3 size: 17 residues. CDR3 nucleotides: TGTGCCAGCAGCTTGGCTTTCGGAGCGGGAAACACCGGGGAGCTGTTTTTT. Amino acid sequence: CASSLAFGAGNTGELFF. The whole variable domain, filled in from reference TRBV11-3 and TRBJ2-2, reads EAGVVQSPRYKIIEKKQPVAFWCNPISGHNTLYWYLQNLGQGPELLIRYENEEAVDDSQLPKDRFSAERLKGVDSTLKIQPAELGDSAVYLCASSLAFGAGNTGELFFGEGSRLTVL.

CDR3 coding DNA: TGTGCCAGTAGTATAGGGAGGGACAGGGACGTAACTGAGCAGTTCTTC. Residues: CASSIGRDRDVTEQFF. The V and J genes are TRBV19 and TRBJ2-1; 9 bases are shared with TRBD1. This CDR3 spans 16 amino acids. Germline trimming cut 1 base from V and 9 bases from J; bases unmatched to any gene: 10. The germline gives CDR1 LNHDA, CDR2 SQIVND (reference sequence).

This chain uses TRBV7-2 with TRBJ1-2; 8 positions agree with TRBD1. J lost 4 bases, V lost 1 base, and 5 bases had no gene match. CDR3 length: 15 amino acids. The germline V gene has CDR1 SGHTA and CDR2 FQGNSA. CDR3: CASSLVPQGGYGYTF. The CDR3 nucleotides are TGTGCCAGCAGCTTAGTGCCACAGGGGGGCTATGGCTACACCTTC.

In this sample, this clone turned up a few times. The chain employs TRBV7-2 and TRBJ1-2; maybe TRBD1 (5 bases). In germline, CDR1 is SGHTA, CDR2 FQGNSA. Between the trimmed V and J ends, which lost 1 base and 8 bases, there was a span of 20 bases. The CDR3 is made up of 16 amino acids. CDR3: CASSLVRLQGKLGYTF. The CDR3 DNA is TGTGCCAGCAGCTTAGTAAGGTTGCAGGGAAAATTAGGCTACACCTTC.

This clone was recorded once. The rearrangement uses TRBV9 and TRBJ1-4; 10 positions agree with TRBD1. This CDR3 region has 14 residues. Germline CDR1 and CDR2: SGDLS and YYNGEE. With 4 bases clipped from V and 7 bases from J, the junction kept 4 bases outside the gene matches. CDR3 in amino acids: CASSLTGGGEKLFF. In DNA, the CDR3 is TGTGCCAGCAGCCTGACAGGGGGCGGTGAAAAACTGTTTTTT.

A few counts support this clone. The chain is built from TRBV23-1 and TRBJ2-7; 15 bases line up with TRBD2. TRBV23-1 is annotated as an ORF whose role is uncertain. V shed 6 bases, J shed 0 bases, and the junction held 12 bases outside the gene matches. This CDR3 is built from 19 residues. The CDR3 coding sequence is TGCGCCAGCAGCCTAGGGACTAGCGGGGGGAAATCTCCCTCCTACGAGCAGTACTTC. It translates to CASSLGTSGGKSPSYEQYF.

The V gene is TRBV28, the J gene TRBJ2-7, with 11 bases that match TRBD2. The germline V gene has CDR1 MDHEN and CDR2 SYDVKM. The V segment lost 6 bases and the J segment 2 bases; nucleotides outside the gene matches: 3. This CDR3 region has 14 residues. The CDR3 nucleotides read TGTGCCAGCAGAGGACTAGCGGGTGCCTACGAGCAGTACTTC. As protein: CASRGLAGAYEQYF.

The V gene is TRBV7-2, the J gene TRBJ1-2, with unresolved D. Trimming took off 1 base at V and 4 bases at J, with 10 bases between the two ends. Germline loops: CDR1 SGHTA, CDR2 FQGNSA. This CDR3 has 14 amino acids. Here the CDR3 reads CASSLVKGVYGYTF. As DNA, the CDR3 is TGTGCCAGCAGCTTAGTTAAAGGAGTCTATGGCTACACCTTC.